The source of this T cell receptor beta chain is a study of cytomegalovirus exposure and HLA in healthy donors. V lost 3 bases and J lost 4; bases outside the gene matches: 10. Germline V gene lookup returns CDR1 MNHNS and CDR2 SASEGT. This CDR3 is 16 amino acids long. The study, taken as a whole, reports: TCR beta sequences reportedly predicted most subjects' HLA-A and HLA-B alleles accurately. A later analysis showed that HLA-associated TCR beta chains had undergone more clonal expansion than equally common others. In a later analysis, approximately 15,000 TCR beta sequences were associated with HLA alleles at 0.05 false discovery rate. A later analysis linked a missense variant in DCLRE1C to the trimming of TCR beta V and J genes.

Primers: 60 Vbeta forward and 13 Jbeta reverse. Assay used: immunoSEQ multiplex PCR; TCRdb lists only in-frame clones, some missing. Of roughly 110,000 clones in the sample, 82% were seen once. On this clone itself: No antigen is known for it.

Sequencing was performed on PBMCs. This clonotype was obtained from a man younger than 40 in good health and CMV-seropositive. This chain joins TRBV6-1 and TRBJ1-2; 8 bases are a match to TRBD1. The CDR3 DNA is TGTGCCAGCAGTGACCGGGGACAGGCGATTTCCTATGGCTACACCTTC. Amino acids: CASSDRGQAISYGYTF.